Shown below are 24 T cell receptor beta chains from a single sample sequenced in a study of CD8+CD57+ T cells in acquired aplastic anemia. CDR3 and TCR beta VDJ profiling relied on a genomic DNA template. MiXCR, run by TCRdb on the reads, gives a single entry per CDR3 protein. The sample lists about 190,000 distinct CDR3 sequences, roughly half seen once, with about 15% in the top ten. The sequenced sample was sorted CD4+, CD8+, or CD8+CD57+ T cells (not recorded which) from PBMCs. The receptors were sampled from a human donor in good health, serving as a control.

V gene TRBV19 combines with J gene TRBJ2-5, with D maybe TRBD1 (6 bases). Germline lookup yields CDR1 LNHDA and CDR2 SQIVND (reference sequence). V lost 3 bases, J lost 5 bases, and 16 bases lay in between. The CDR3 extends over 15 amino acids. The CDR3 loop reads CASSIRKQGGETQYF. DNA for the CDR3: TGTGCCAGTAGTATCCGGAAACAGGGCGGGGAGACCCAGTACTTC.

This clonotype was counted many times. V usage is TRBV19 and J usage is TRBJ2-3, with D perhaps TRBD1 (6 bases). The germline V and J ends were trimmed by 8 bases and 4 bases, with 10 bases remaining between them. This CDR3 has 12 amino acids. Per germline, CDR1 LNHDA and CDR2 SQIVND (reference sequence). CDR3 in amino acids: CASSTGSDTQYF. Here the CDR3 DNA reads TGTGCCAGTTCCACAGGGTCAGATACGCAGTATTTT.

V usage is TRBV2 and J usage is TRBJ2-3; the match to TRBD1 covers 9 bases. Germline values: CDR1 SNHLY, CDR2 FYNNEI. The CDR3 totals 15 residues. Trimming removed 6 bases from V and 2 bases from J; junction bases left unmatched: 6. CDR3 amino acids: CASRGQGGATDTQYF. CDR3 nucleotide sequence: TGTGCCAGCAGGGGACAGGGAGGGGCCACAGATACGCAGTATTTT.

This clonotype was seen many times. This chain uses TRBV19 with TRBJ1-4; no definite D call. The CDR3 covers 16 residues. CDR1 and CDR2 from the germline V gene are LNHDA and SQIVND (reference sequence). Trimming took 4 bases from V and 3 from J, leaving 15 bases between them. The CDR3 here is CASSSGPDSSNEKLFF. Written as DNA, the CDR3 is TGTGCCAGTAGTAGCGGGCCAGACTCATCTAATGAAAAACTGTTTTTT.

This clonotype occurred many times. V usage is TRBV6-2 or TRBV6-3 and J usage is TRBJ2-7; 7 bases are shared with TRBD1. J gave up 4 bases and V 2 bases, and 8 bases lay outside the gene matches. Germline V lookup: CDR1 MNHEY, CDR2 SVGEGT. This CDR3 contains 15 residues. CDR3 amino acids: CASSYITGDDYEQYF. In DNA, the CDR3 is TGTGCCAGCAGTTACATTACAGGGGATGATTACGAGCAGTACTTC.

With regard to this clonotype: The conserved final phenylalanine or tryptophan is absent from the CDR3, which likely points to a read error. The limits of the CDR3 on the DNA are not certain, so only TCRdb's listed CDR3 is given. V is TRBV5-1 and J is TRBJ1-6; the table names TRBD1, a call not compared with the DNA. The germline V gene has CDR1 SGHRS and CDR2 YFSETQ. The CDR3 numbers 12 amino acids, ends counted. The CDR3 protein is CASSLPRDRPLL.

The CDR3 is CASSLDGTGHRPQHF. The CDR3 DNA is TGTGCCAGCAGCTTAGATGGGACAGGACATCGGCCCCAGCATTTT. This chain connects TRBV7-2 to TRBJ1-5; 8 bases are shared with TRBD1. The CDR3 spans 15 residues. In germline, CDR1 is SGHTA, CDR2 FQGNSA. V was clipped by 1 base and J by 9 bases; unmatched bases: 8.

The V and J genes are TRBV14 and TRBJ2-3; 8 bases are shared with TRBD2. Per the germline V gene, CDR1 is SGHDN and CDR2 is FVKESK. The CDR3 loop spans 14 amino acids. Trimming took 6 bases from V and 4 from J; bases not matched to a gene: 6. This CDR3 is CASRHSGGADTQYF. The CDR3 DNA reads TGTGCCAGCAGGCACTCCGGGGGGGCAGATACGCAGTATTTT. Drawing the rest from reference TRBV14 and TRBJ2-3, the complete variable domain is EAGVTQFPSHSVIEKGQTVTLRCDPISGHDNLYWYRRVMGKEIKFLLHFVKESKQDESGMPNNRFLAERTGGTYSTLKVQPAELEDSGVYFCASRHSGGADTQYFGPGTRLTVL.

Comment on this clonotype: A junction boundary mismatches the germline segment, possibly from a read error. The chain combines TRBV10-3 with TRBJ1-6, with unresolved D. This CDR3 region has 13 residues. CDR1 ENHRY and CDR2 SYGVKD come from the germline V gene. CDR3 nucleotide sequence: TGTGCCACGAAGGCCTGGGATAACTCACCCCTCCACTTT. Its protein product is CATKAWDNSPLHF.

The table lists this clonotype with many counts. This chain connects TRBV7-6 to TRBJ1-1, with a possible D match to TRBD1 (5 bases). CDR3 length: 15 residues. V lost 2 bases and J 1 base, leaving 11 bases between the germline ends. CDR1 SGHVS and CDR2 FNYEAQ come from the germline V gene. The CDR3 bases are TGTGCCAGCAGCTTACGGGGCTTTGGGAACACTGAAGCTTTCTTT. This translates into CASSLRGFGNTEAFF.

This clonotype was recorded at least ten times. V usage is TRBV18 and J usage is TRBJ2-7; D remains ambiguous. CDR1 is KGHSH and CDR2 is LQKENI in the germline V gene. V was pared by 0 bases and J by 2 bases, with 11 bases between. The CDR3 is made up of 15 amino acids. The CDR3 loop reads CASSPPGLGTYEQYF. CDR3 sequence (DNA): TGTGCCAGCTCACCACCAGGGCTAGGAACCTACGAGCAGTACTTC.

The chain uses TRBV2 and TRBJ1-5, with D maybe TRBD1 (5 bases). Germline values: CDR1 SNHLY, CDR2 FYNNEI. Trimming stripped 5 bases from V and 6 bases from J, with 11 bases between. This CDR3 has 13 amino acids. CDR3 DNA: TGTGCCAGCAGTTTTAGCGGGGGTCAGCCCCAGCATTTT. Its translation is CASSFSGGQPQHF.

The V call is TRBV29-1, the J call TRBJ2-3; D remains unclear. Germline V gene sequence: CDR1 SQVTM, CDR2 ANQGSEA. The CDR3 runs 12 residues. Deletions cut 2 bases from V and 0 bases from J, with 3 bases between. The CDR3, as DNA: TGCAGCGTTGAATACAGCACAGATACGCAGTATTTT. This translates into CSVEYSTDTQYF.

The V call is TRBV15, the J call TRBJ2-7; TRBD2 matches at 8 bases. The V and J ends lost 4 bases and 2 bases, in that order; junction bases with no gene match: 7. This CDR3 contains 15 residues. Germline V CDR1 and CDR2: LNHNV, YYDKDF (reference sequence). The CDR3 spells CATSTTTSATYEQYF. CDR3 DNA sequence: TGTGCCACCAGCACAACGACTAGCGCCACCTACGAGCAGTACTTC.

The sample holds a few counts of this clonotype. A clone one base away is much larger, so this may be a read error. This sequence joins TRBV6-5 and TRBJ2-5, with 8 bases identical to TRBD1. The CDR3 is made up of 14 amino acids. Germline V lookup: CDR1 MNHEY, CDR2 SVGAGI. The CDR3 DNA is TGTGCCAGCAGTTACCACAGGGGGGCGGAGACCCGGTACTTC. Its translation is CASSYHRGAETRYF.

This clonotype was found many times. Here the CDR3 DNA reads TGTGCCATCAGTGAGTCGAATGGTACACGGAGACAGGGTATCTCTGGCTACACCTTC. Protein product: CAISESNGTRRQGISGYTF. The chain has TRBV10-3 and TRBJ1-2; 7 nucleotides agree with TRBD1. The germline CDR1 and CDR2 sequences are ENHRY and SYGVKD. The CDR3 runs 19 residues. V lost 0 bases, J lost 7 bases, and 20 bases stayed unmatched.

This chain uses TRBV7-7 with TRBJ2-5, with TRBD2 identical over 10 bases. This CDR3 region has 15 residues. J lost 2 bases, V lost 5 bases, and 5 bases had no gene match. Germline V gene data show CDR1 as SSHAT and CDR2 as FNYEAQ (reference sequence). CDR3 loop: CASSNGLADQETQYF. The CDR3 nucleotides read TGTGCCAGCAGCAACGGACTAGCGGATCAAGAGACCCAGTACTTC.

As regards this clonotype: Germline and junction disagree at one end, which may indicate a read error. The chain joins TRBV7-2 to TRBJ2-2; D may match TRBD1 or TRBD2 (7 bases each). CDR1 is SGHTA, CDR2 FQGNSA, per germline. CDR3 size: 13 residues. The CDR3 sequence: CASSPGGDRGAVF. The CDR3 DNA reads TGTGCCAGCAGCCCAGGGGGGGACCGGGGAGCTGTTTTT.

Note on this clonotype: In this CDR3 the conserved last residue, phenylalanine or tryptophan, is missing, so a read error is likely. It is unclear where the CDR3 begins or ends on the DNA, so no DNA is shown, and the CDR3 is as TCRdb lists it. This chain links TRBV7-2 with TRBJ2-6. The CDR3 region is 9 residues in length, termini included. Germline assignment: CDR1 SGHTA and CDR2 FQGNSA. This chain's CDR3 is CASSQEETS.

V and J are TRBV29-1 and TRBJ1-1; no clear D. Trimming removed 4 bases from V and 2 bases from J, with 8 bases in between. The CDR3 covers 12 residues. The V gene's germline CDR1 is SQVTM and CDR2 ANQGSEA. Here the CDR3 DNA reads TGCAGCGTTGCACAACGAAACACTGAAGCTTTCTTT. Encoded protein: CSVAQRNTEAFF.

This clonotype turned up a few times. The CDR3 does not end in the conserved phenylalanine or tryptophan, so this is likely a read error. The chain is built from TRBV7-6 and TRBJ2-5; weak D call: TRBD1 (5 bases). Germline V lookup: CDR1 SGHVS, CDR2 FNYEAQ. The CDR3 runs 12 residues. The ends were cut back, 7 bases at V and 1 base at J, with 7 bases in the middle. The CDR3 DNA sequence: TGTGCCAGCAACCAGGGCCAAGAGACCCAGTACTCC. This encodes CASNQGQETQYS.

This clonotype was detected ten times or more. The chain carries TRBV7-8 and TRBJ2-1, with 10 bases that match TRBD1. CDR1 is SGHVS and CDR2 is FQNEAQ in the germline V gene. The V and J ends lost 3 bases and 4 bases, in that order; junction bases with no gene match: 3. This CDR3 is 15 amino acids long. The CDR3 protein is CASSFRTGGYNEQFF. The CDR3 DNA is TGTGCCAGCAGCTTCCGGACAGGGGGGTACAATGAGCAGTTCTTC.

V usage is TRBV9 and J usage is TRBJ2-5; either TRBD1 or TRBD2 may fit D (9 bases each). The CDR3 length is 17 residues. V lost 3 bases and J 5 bases, leaving 23 bases between the germline ends. From germline, CDR1 is SGDLS and CDR2 YYNGEE. In nucleotides, the CDR3 is TGTGCCAGCAGCGGAGACAGGGGGGGGGCGGGGGGGGAGACCCAGTACTTC. Protein sequence: CASSGDRGGAGGETQYF.

This chain connects TRBV29-1 to TRBJ2-7; 7 nucleotides align to TRBD1. This CDR3 comprises 14 residues. J gave up 0 bases and V 5 bases, and 7 bases lay outside the gene matches. Germline V gives CDR1 SQVTM, CDR2 ANQGSEA. The CDR3 sequence: CSVSDTGVSYEQYF. CDR3 DNA: TGCAGCGTTTCCGATACAGGGGTCTCCTACGAGCAGTACTTC.